Listed here are 15 T cell receptor beta chains from one sample, sequenced in a study of T cell responses to AZD1222 COVID-19 vaccine. Clones were sequenced by immunoSEQ multiplex PCR, and TCRdb holds only the in-frame ones, with some missing. Of roughly 120,000 clones in the sample, roughly 91% were seen once. This specimen consisted of peripheral blood, obtained on day 0 of AZD1222 vaccination. The receptor set was obtained from an adult in good health.

The chain links TRBV30 to TRBJ1-4; perhaps TRBD1 as D (5 bases). The CDR3 is 17 residues long. Germline CDR1 reads GTSNPN; CDR2 reads SVGIG (reference sequence). V was trimmed by 4 bases and J by 6 bases, leaving 24 bases between them. CDR3 DNA sequence: TGTGCCTGGAAGCGGTCAGGGATCCCCTCGGGGCATGAAAAACTGTTTTTT. The encoded protein is CAWKRSGIPSGHEKLFF.

DNA for the CDR3: TGCAGCGTTGCCCCACGCACAGATACGCAGTATTTT. It codes for CSVAPRTDTQYF. The genes are TRBV29-1 and TRBJ2-3, with unresolved D. Per germline, CDR1 SQVTM and CDR2 ANQGSEA. V was pared by 4 bases and J by 1 base, with 6 bases between. CDR3 size: 12 residues.

The chain couples TRBV23-1 to TRBJ2-5; either TRBD1 or TRBD2 may fit D (5 bases each). TRBV23-1 is an open reading frame, and its role is uncertain. V was shortened by 0 bases and J by 5 bases, with 16 bases between the two germline ends. The CDR3 is made up of 16 amino acids. The CDR3 region has the DNA TGCGCCAGCAGTCAATCGGTAGGTTTTTGGGGGGAGACCCAGTACTTC. Residues: CASSQSVGFWGETQYF.

This chain joins TRBV5-6 and TRBJ2-1; possibly TRBD1 for D (5 bases). V was shortened by 4 bases and J by 1 base, with 15 bases between the two germline ends. The CDR3 has 16 amino acids. The germline gives CDR1 SGHDT, CDR2 YYEEEE. DNA for the CDR3: TGTGCCAGCAGCGTCCGGACATTAGCTTCCTACAATGAGCAGTTCTTC. It translates to CASSVRTLASYNEQFF.

The chain has TRBV6-6 and TRBJ1-5, with D possibly being TRBD1 (6 bases). The CDR3 loop spans 15 amino acids. CDR1 and CDR2 from the germline V gene are MNHNY and SVGAGI (reference sequence). The V end was cut by 11 bases, the J end by 2 bases, with 19 bases between. The CDR3 DNA follows: TGTGCCCCCAGTGCGGGGGGCAGGGGCAATCAGCCCCAGCATTTT. Its translation is CAPSAGGRGNQPQHF.

V usage is TRBV6-5 and J usage is TRBJ2-5; TRBD1 matches 7 bases. V gave up 5 bases and J gave up 4 bases; unmatched junction bases: 10. The CDR3 sequence is 15 residues long. CDR1 and CDR2 from the germline V gene are MNHEY and SVGAGI. The CDR3 DNA reads TGTGCCAGCAGTCCTCCCTACAGGGGCAGAGAGACCCAGTACTTC. Translating gives CASSPPYRGRETQYF.

The V gene is TRBV2, the J gene TRBJ1-6; weak D call: TRBD1 (5 bases). V was trimmed by 3 bases and J by 14 bases, leaving 17 bases between them. From germline, CDR1 is SNHLY and CDR2 FYNNEI. The CDR3 has 14 amino acids. In DNA, the CDR3 is TGTGCCAGCAGTGATTGGGGGGTCACCTTGGCCCTCCACTTT. It encodes CASSDWGVTLALHF.

This clone was seen once. This chain connects TRBV6-5 to TRBJ2-1; possible D gene TRBD2, 5 bases. CDR3 length: 13 residues. Germline V lookup: CDR1 MNHEY, CDR2 SVGAGI. Trimming pared 2 bases from V and 10 bases from J, leaving 12 bases between. The CDR3 sequence is CASSYIGSLEQFF. The DNA for the CDR3 is TGTGCCAGCAGTTACATAGGGAGTTTAGAGCAGTTCTTC.

This clone was seen a single time. The rearrangement links TRBV30 to TRBJ1-5; the D gene is possibly TRBD1 (5 bases). The CDR3 has 13 residues. Germline CDR1 and CDR2: GTSNPN and SVGIG (reference sequence). V was clipped by 0 bases and J by 6 bases, with 9 bases between them. The CDR3 region has the DNA TGTGCCTGGAGTGTCGGGGGAGCTCAGCCCCAGCATTTT. Translated, it gives CAWSVGGAQPQHF.

V and J are TRBV5-4 and TRBJ2-7; D not certain. CDR3 length: 17 amino acids. Trimming cost V 2 bases and J 0 bases, with 18 bases left between them. CDR1 and CDR2 from the germline V gene are SGHNT and YYREEE (reference sequence). This CDR3 is CASSFFDSRRSSYEQYF. In nucleotides, the CDR3 is TGTGCCAGCAGCTTCTTCGACTCGCGCAGGAGCTCCTACGAGCAGTACTTC.

This chain connects TRBV15 to TRBJ1-4, with 7 bases lining up with TRBD1. CDR3 size: 15 residues. V was clipped by 0 bases and J by 11 bases; unmatched bases: 9. The germline V gene has CDR1 LNHNV and CDR2 YYDKDF (reference sequence). This CDR3 is CATSRDRTGDRKLFF. The DNA for the CDR3 is TGTGCCACCAGCAGAGATCGCACAGGGGATCGGAAACTGTTTTTT.

The table lists this clone with a count of one. The chain links TRBV19 to TRBJ1-2; a weak D match, TRBD1 (6 bases). CDR1 is LNHDA, CDR2 SQIVND, per germline (reference sequence). This CDR3 has 14 amino acids. Trimming cost V 7 bases and J 4 bases, with 16 bases left between them. This CDR3 is CASTLSGQLYGYTF. The CDR3 nucleotides read TGTGCCAGTACACTATCCGGACAGCTCTATGGCTACACCTTC.

CDR3 sequence (DNA): TGTGCCAGCAGCTCCGAGAACAGGGGCGGCTACACCTTC. This sequence encodes CASSSENRGGYTF. The J gene is TRBJ1-2, the V gene TRBV7-8; 7 bases match TRBD1. Germline values: CDR1 SGHVS, CDR2 FQNEAQ. The J segment lost 8 bases and the V segment lost 4 bases, leaving 7 bases of the junction unmatched. The CDR3 has 13 amino acids.

The chain recombines TRBV7-8 with TRBJ1-5; D not certain. CDR1 and CDR2 from the germline V gene are SGHVS and FQNEAQ. The length of the CDR3 is 14 residues. V dropped 0 bases and J dropped 4 bases, with 7 bases sitting between them. The CDR3 coding sequence is TGTGCCAGCAGCTTAGCGGTCGGGAATCAGCCCCAGCATTTT. Residues: CASSLAVGNQPQHF.

The chain links TRBV3-1 (or the pseudogene TRBV3-2) to TRBJ1-5, with 9 bases that match TRBD1. Germline CDR1 and CDR2: LGHDT and YNNKEL (reference sequence). The CDR3 loop spans 17 amino acids. The V gene end was trimmed by 3 bases and the J gene end by 3 bases; junction bases not matched to a gene: 9. Here the CDR3 DNA reads TGTGCCAGCAGCCACTCCGGGACAGGGTACAACAATCAGCCCCAGCATTTT. As protein: CASSHSGTGYNNQPQHF.